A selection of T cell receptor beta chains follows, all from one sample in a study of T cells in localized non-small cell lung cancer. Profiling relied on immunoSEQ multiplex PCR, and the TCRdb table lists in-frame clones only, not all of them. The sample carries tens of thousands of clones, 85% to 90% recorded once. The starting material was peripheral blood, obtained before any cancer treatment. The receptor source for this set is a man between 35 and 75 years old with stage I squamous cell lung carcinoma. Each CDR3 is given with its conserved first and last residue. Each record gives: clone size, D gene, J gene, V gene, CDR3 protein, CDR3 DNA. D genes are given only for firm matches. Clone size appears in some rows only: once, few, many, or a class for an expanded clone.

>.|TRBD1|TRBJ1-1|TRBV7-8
CASGSSQGVTEAFF
TGTGCCAGCGGGTCGTCCCAGGGGGTGACTGAAGCTTTCTTT
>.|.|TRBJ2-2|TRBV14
CASSQRAGTNTGELFF
TGTGCCAGCAGCCAAAGGGCGGGGACGAACACCGGGGAGCTGTTTTTT
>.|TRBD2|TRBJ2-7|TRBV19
CASNPGLADPYEQYF
TGTGCCAGTAATCCCGGACTAGCGGACCCCTACGAGCAGTACTTC
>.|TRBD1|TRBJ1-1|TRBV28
CASSLGGQGSTEAFF
TGTGCCAGCAGTTTGGGGGGACAGGGAAGCACTGAAGCTTTCTTT
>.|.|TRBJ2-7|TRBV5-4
CASSPRGVEAYEQYF
TGTGCCAGCAGCCCCAGGGGGGTGGAAGCCTACGAGCAGTACTTC
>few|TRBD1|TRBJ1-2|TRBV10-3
CAITRTGTGYTF
TGTGCCATCACCCGGACAGGGACTGGCTACACCTTC
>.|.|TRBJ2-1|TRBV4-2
CASSLDGSWYNEQFF
TGTGCCAGCAGCTTGGATGGGAGTTGGTACAATGAGCAGTTCTTC
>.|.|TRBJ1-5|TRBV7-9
CASCLSQNQPQHF
TGTGCCAGCTGCTTATCTCAGAATCAGCCCCAGCATTTT
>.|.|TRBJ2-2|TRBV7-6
CASSPVGVPGELFF
TGTGCCAGCAGCCCGGTCGGAGTTCCCGGGGAGCTGTTTTTT
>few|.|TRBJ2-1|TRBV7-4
CASSILVAPYNEQFF
TGTGCCAGCAGCATATTAGTCGCCCCCTACAATGAGCAGTTCTTC
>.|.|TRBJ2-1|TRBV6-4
CASRVDSFNEQFF
TGTGCCAGCCGGGTGGACAGTTTTAATGAGCAGTTCTTC
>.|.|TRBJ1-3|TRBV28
CASSIGPASGNTIYF
TGTGCCAGCAGTATCGGACCGGCCTCTGGAAACACCATATATTTT
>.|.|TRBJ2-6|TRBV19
CASSNRNPSSGANVLTF
TGTGCCAGTAGTAATCGGAACCCATCCTCTGGGGCCAACGTCCTGACTTTC
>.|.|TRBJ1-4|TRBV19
CASRSGRVEKLFF
TGTGCCAGTAGATCAGGGAGGGTTGAAAAACTGTTTTTT
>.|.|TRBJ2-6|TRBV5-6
CASSFGRPGANVLTF
TGTGCCAGCAGCTTCGGGAGACCTGGGGCCAACGTCCTGACTTTC
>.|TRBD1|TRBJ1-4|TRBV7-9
CASSSGTGVKKLFF
TGTGCCAGCAGCTCCGGGACAGGGGTAAAAAAACTGTTTTTT
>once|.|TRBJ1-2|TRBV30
CAWSPPRGGDYGYTF
TGTGCCTGGAGCCCGCCCCGGGGGGGGGACTATGGCTACACCTTC
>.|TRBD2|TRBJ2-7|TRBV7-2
CASSYYSGRDYEQYF
TGTGCCAGCAGCTACTATAGCGGGAGGGACTACGAGCAGTACTTC
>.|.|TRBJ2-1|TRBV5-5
CASRYRPGSYNEQFF
TGTGCCAGCAGGTACCGGCCGGGCTCCTACAATGAGCAGTTCTTC
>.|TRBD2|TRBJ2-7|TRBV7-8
CATEFGASGRLNLYEQYF
TGTGCCACGGAATTCGGGGCTAGCGGGAGACTAAATCTCTACGAGCAGTACTTC
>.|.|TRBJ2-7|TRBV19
CASRRTSGPSSYEQYF
TGTGCCAGTAGGAGGACAAGCGGGCCAAGCTCCTACGAGCAGTACTTC
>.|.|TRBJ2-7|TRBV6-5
CASSYGGGYVTYEQYF
TGTGCCAGCAGTTACGGTGGTGGATACGTTACCTACGAGCAGTACTTC
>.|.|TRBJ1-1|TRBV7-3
CASSLIESHEAFF
TGTGCCAGCAGCCTTATTGAGTCCCATGAAGCTTTCTTT
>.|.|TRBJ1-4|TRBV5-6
CASSLGRGGSATNEKLFF
TGTGCCAGCAGCTTGGGAAGGGGAGGGTCTGCAACTAATGAAAAACTGTTTTTT
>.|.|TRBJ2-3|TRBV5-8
CASSQDRSSTDTQYF
TGTGCCAGCAGCCAAGACAGATCTAGCACAGATACGCAGTATTTT
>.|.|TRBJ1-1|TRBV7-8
CASSLEFGEAFF
TGTGCCAGCAGCTTAGAGTTTGGTGAAGCTTTCTTT
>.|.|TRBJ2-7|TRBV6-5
CASSYRGREQYF
TGTGCCAGCAGTTACAGGGGCCGGGAGCAGTACTTC
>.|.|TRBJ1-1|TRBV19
CASSMEGTPLMNTEAFF
TGTGCCAGTAGTATGGAGGGGACGCCGCTCATGAACACTGAAGCTTTCTTT
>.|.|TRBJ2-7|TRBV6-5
CASSTRTGAYEQYF
TGTGCCAGCAGTACACGGACGGGTGCCTACGAGCAGTACTTC